This T cell receptor beta chain was documented in a study of blood T cell repertoires in COVID-19. With 5 bases removed from V and 6 bases from J, the gap between germline ends came to 16 bases. The CDR3 length is 14 residues. Germline lookup yields CDR1 SEHNR and CDR2 FQNEAQ (reference sequence). This table comes from immunoSEQ multiplex PCR, and its TCRdb copy is limited to in-frame clones, with some not included. The table lists some 370,000 clones, more than 75% of them singletons. The genes are TRBV7-9 and TRBJ1-2, with D tentatively TRBD1 (5 bases). This clonotype was obtained from a woman in her 30s with COVID-19, enrolled during active disease. The sequenced sample consisted of peripheral blood. CDR3 nucleotide sequence: TGTGCCAGCAGCCGCGACTGGGGAGGGGATGGCTACACCTTC. Its protein product is CASSRDWGGDGYTF.